This TCR beta chain appears in the sequencing data of a study of shared T cell receptors in the human thymus. Using immunoSEQ multiplex PCR, the repertoire was profiled, and TCRdb retains in-frame clones only, with some absent. The sample records hundreds of thousands of clones, more than 75% being singletons. This CDR3 contains 18 residues. Trimming cost V 4 bases and J 0 bases; bases outside gene matches: 11. Germline V CDR1 and CDR2: SGHRS, YFSETQ. The same data also went into a second study, on human thymus T cells.

The rearrangement uses TRBV5-1 and TRBJ2-3, with 10 nucleotides matching TRBD2. Sequenced input: thymocytes. The TCR originated in a boy in the first two years of life with a congenital heart defect. The CDR3 DNA is TGCGCCAGCAGCCTTCCTAGCGGGAGCGGAGTAAGCACAGATACGCAGTATTTT. Its translation: CASSLPSGSGVSTDTQYF. The whole variable domain, filled in from reference TRBV5-1 and TRBJ2-3, reads KAGVTQTPRYLIKTRGQQVTLSCSPISGHRSVSWYQQTPGQGLQFLFEYFSETQRNKGNFPGRFSGRQFSNSRSEMNVSTLELGDSALYLCASSLPSGSGVSTDTQYFGPGTRLTVL.